Sequencing of this TCR beta chain was carried out in a study of blood T cell repertoires in COVID-19. Study-level information: Samples representing acute and convalescent COVID-19 were sourced from the United States, Italy and Spain. Sample material is recorded as cDNA or gDNA derived from T cells, B-cell-depleted T cells, or PBMCs.

In the study's own analysis: The assay estimated nucleated cells by amplifying reference gene primers. Repertoires were generated with immunoSEQ multiplex PCR, while TCRdb's copy carries only in-frame clones and drops some. From that table come the V and J calls and clone size; the DNA was used to work out D and trimming. The sample lists some 50,000 clones, about 63% occurring once. This CDR3 contains 15 residues. V lost 5 bases to trimming and J lost 5 bases; unmatched junction nucleotides: 9. Germline V gene sequence: CDR1 SGHTA, CDR2 FQGNSA. The sample comprised peripheral blood. This rearrangement joins TRBV7-2 to TRBJ2-1; 7 nucleotides match TRBD1. This clonotype was sampled from a woman in her 70s with acute or convalescent COVID-19. The CDR3 spells CASSPFGDRDNEQFF. The CDR3 nucleotides are TGTGCCAGCAGCCCATTCGGGGACAGAGACAATGAGCAGTTCTTC.